Listed below are T cell receptor beta chains from one sample, sequenced in a study of blood T cell repertoires in COVID-19. The protocol was immunoSEQ multiplex PCR, while the TCRdb copy is restricted to in-frame clones and leaves out a portion. The sample records a few hundred thousand clones, around 85% being singletons. Sequencing input: peripheral blood. The receptors shown here come from a woman aged 18-29 years with acute or convalescent COVID-19. CDR3s include the opening cysteine and the closing phenylalanine or tryptophan. The order of the fields is V gene, J gene, clone size, D gene, CDR3 DNA, CDR3 protein. The D gene is left open where the match is weak. A clone size is listed for some rows: how often the clone was seen (once, few, many), or a class if it is expanded.

V gene: TRBV27
J gene: TRBJ2-7
clone size: -
D gene: -
CDR3 DNA: TGTGCCAGCAGCTCATACTCAACCGGAGGGGTCGAGCAGTACTTC
CDR3 protein: CASSSYSTGGVEQYF

V gene: TRBV6-6
J gene: TRBJ1-1
clone size: few
D gene: -
CDR3 DNA: TGTGCCAGCGCAGATGGACAAAACACTGAAGCTTTCTTT
CDR3 protein: CASADGQNTEAFF

V gene: TRBV7-2
J gene: TRBJ2-7
clone size: -
D gene: TRBD1
CDR3 DNA: TGTGCCAGCAGCTGGTGGGGCGGGACAGGGGTGAACGAGCAGTACTTC
CDR3 protein: CASSWWGGTGVNEQYF

V gene: TRBV7-2
J gene: TRBJ1-3
clone size: once
D gene: -
CDR3 DNA: TGTGCCAGCAGCTTGGGGGCAGGGACTGGAAACACCATATATTTT
CDR3 protein: CASSLGAGTGNTIYF

V gene: TRBV19
J gene: TRBJ1-5
clone size: -
D gene: -
CDR3 DNA: TGTGCCAGTAGTTTCGGTCAGGGGAATCAGCCCCAGCATTTT
CDR3 protein: CASSFGQGNQPQHF

V gene: TRBV15
J gene: TRBJ2-5
clone size: -
D gene: -
CDR3 DNA: TGTGCCACCAGCAGGTCTCAGGGGCCCCAAGAGACCCAGTACTTC
CDR3 protein: CATSRSQGPQETQYF

V gene: TRBV20-1
J gene: TRBJ1-5
clone size: -
D gene: -
CDR3 DNA: TGCAGTGCTAGTGGTCCCAGGGGTCAGCCCCAGCATTTT
CDR3 protein: CSASGPRGQPQHF

V gene: TRBV21-1
J gene: TRBJ1-2
clone size: few
D gene: -
CDR3 DNA: TGTGCCAGCAGCACTGGGACAGGATACCATGGCTACACCTTC
CDR3 protein: CASSTGTGYHGYTF

V gene: TRBV6-5
J gene: TRBJ2-1
clone size: -
D gene: TRBD2
CDR3 DNA: TGTGCCAGCAGTTACATGGCGGGGGGGAGAAATGAGCAGTTCTTC
CDR3 protein: CASSYMAGGRNEQFF

V gene: TRBV30
J gene: TRBJ2-5
clone size: -
D gene: -
CDR3 DNA: TGTGCCTTCCACCTAAACCGGGGGGCCCATGAGACCCAGTACTTC
CDR3 protein: CAFHLNRGAHETQYF

V gene: TRBV7-3
J gene: TRBJ1-4
clone size: many
D gene: -
CDR3 DNA: TGTGCCAGCAGCCAAGGGACTTTCGAAAAACTGTTTTTT
CDR3 protein: CASSQGTFEKLFF

V gene: TRBV9
J gene: TRBJ2-7
clone size: -
D gene: -
CDR3 DNA: TGTGCCAGCAGCGCCAACCCAGGGACTTCCTACGAGCAGTACTTC
CDR3 protein: CASSANPGTSYEQYF

V gene: TRBV6-5
J gene: TRBJ2-1
clone size: once
D gene: -
CDR3 DNA: TGTGCCTCGGGAGTTTACAATGAGCAGTTCTTC
CDR3 protein: CASGVYNEQFF

V gene: TRBV5-1
J gene: TRBJ2-7
clone size: few
D gene: TRBD2
CDR3 DNA: TGCGCCAGCAGCTTGGACACTAGCGGGAGAGGGGCCTACGAGCAGTACTTC
CDR3 protein: CASSLDTSGRGAYEQYF